This TCR beta chain was captured by sequencing in a study of blood T cell repertoires in COVID-19. In the study overall: Some COVID-19 samples were acute and others convalescent; all came from the United States, Italy and Spain.

Trimming cost V 6 bases and J 2 bases, with 11 bases left between them. CDR3 length: 13 residues. The germline V gene has CDR1 MNHEY and CDR2 SVGAGI. Original methodology: Nucleated cell counts were estimated from reference gene primer amplification. TCRdb keeps only in-frame clones here, not all; method: immunoSEQ multiplex PCR. The D gene and trimming were derived from the DNA, and the V and J assignments and clone size from that table. The data contain some 280,000 clones, around four fifths of them singletons. The V gene is TRBV6-5, the J gene TRBJ2-7, with a tentative D call TRBD2 (6 bases). The receptor was isolated from a woman in her forties or fifties with active or convalescent COVID-19. Sequenced: peripheral blood. The CDR3 DNA follows: TGTGCCAGCAGGGGTAGCGGTACCTACGAGCAGTACTTC. Amino acid sequence: CASRGSGTYEQYF.